The 17 T cell receptor beta chains given below trace back to one sample, sequenced in a study of T cells in Graves' hyperthyroidism and ophthalmopathy. RNA transcripts gave rise to amplified TCR beta CDR3 regions. A set of HTBI primers served as the primers for a first-round RT-PCR of the TCR CDR3. TCRdb redid the calling of the multiplex PCR reads with MiXCR, one entry per CDR3 protein. The repertoire includes about 360,000 distinct CDR3 sequences, about a fifth of them detected once, and 3.7% sits in the top ten. The sequencing input was blood. The receptors originated from a young woman with Graves' hyperthyroidism.

This clonotype was counted many times. V usage is TRBV12-3 or TRBV12-4 and J usage is TRBJ2-7, with 11 bases that match TRBD1. CDR3 length: 13 amino acids. The V and J ends lost 9 bases and 6 bases, in that order; junction bases with no gene match: 7. CDR3 coding DNA: TGTGCCAGTCAACCGGGACAGGGGGTCGAGCAGTACTTC. Translating it yields CASQPGQGVEQYF.

The sample holds many counts of this clonotype. V gene TRBV6-4 combines with J gene TRBJ1-2, with 11 positions matching TRBD1. V trimming: 5 bases; J trimming: 7 bases; junction bases outside the gene matches: 27. This CDR3 has 21 residues. The germline V gene has CDR1 MRHNA and CDR2 SNTAGT. In DNA form, the CDR3 reads TGTGCCAGCAGTAGTCTCGGGCTGAAGATGGTTACGGACAGGGGGCCGGGTGGCTACACCTTC. Amino acids: CASSSLGLKMVTDRGPGGYTF.

This clonotype came up many times. This chain uses TRBV4-1 with TRBJ1-2, with 7 bases matching TRBD1. The CDR3 runs to 16 residues. Germline assignment: CDR1 MGHRA and CDR2 YSYEKL. V lost 1 base and J lost 0; bases outside the gene matches: 5. CDR3: CASSQGDRGPNYGYTF. DNA of the CDR3: TGCGCCAGCAGCCAAGGGGACAGAGGGCCTAACTATGGCTACACCTTC.

This clonotype was seen repeatedly, ten times or more. The V and J genes are TRBV29-1 and TRBJ1-2; 10 bases line up with TRBD1. Per germline, CDR1 SQVTM and CDR2 ANQGSEA. J was trimmed by 7 bases and V by 4 bases; bases with no gene match: 6. The length of the CDR3 is 13 residues. This chain's CDR3 is CSVGATGGFGYTF. CDR3 DNA: TGCAGCGTTGGGGCGACAGGGGGCTTTGGCTACACCTTC.

There are many counts of this clonotype. CDR3 nucleotide sequence: TGTGCCAGCACCAAAAGGGCTGGGACTAACTATGGCTACACCTTC. As protein: CASTKRAGTNYGYTF. V gene TRBV6-2 or TRBV6-3 combines with J gene TRBJ1-2; D unresolved. The CDR3 contains 15 residues. Germline assignment: CDR1 MNHEY and CDR2 SVGEGT. Between the trimmed V and J ends, which lost 7 bases and 0 bases, there was a span of 15 bases.

This clonotype was seen ten or more times. The V gene is TRBV7-3, the J gene TRBJ2-3; 10 bases are a match to TRBD2. Germline lookup yields CDR1 SGHTA and CDR2 FQGTGA. The V gene end was trimmed by 6 bases and the J gene end by 0 bases; junction bases not matched to a gene: 15. The CDR3 runs to 19 residues. CDR3 sequence reads: CASRNTVLAGRASTDTQYF. CDR3 bases: TGTGCCAGCAGAAATACGGTACTAGCGGGGCGAGCTAGCACAGATACGCAGTATTTT. Full variable domain (rest looked up from reference TRBV7-3 and TRBJ2-3): GAGVSQTPSNKVTEKGKYVELRCDPISGHTALYWYRQSLGQGPEFLIYFQGTGAADDSGLPNDRFFAVRPEGSVSTLKIQRTERGDSAVYLCASRNTVLAGRASTDTQYFGPGTRLTVL.

This clonotype has a count of ten or more. At one end the junction does not follow the germline gene, possibly because of a read error. The CDR3 protein is CASSEGYPGGLFF. The CDR3 coding sequence is TGTGCCAGCAGTGAAGGGTACCCCGGGGGGCTGTTTTTT. This sequence joins TRBV6-1 and TRBJ2-2, with a tentative D call TRBD2 (6 bases). Germline CDR1 is MNHNS and CDR2 is SASEGT. The CDR3 totals 13 residues.

This clonotype was recorded at least ten times. V usage is TRBV30 and J usage is TRBJ2-7; possibly TRBD1 for D (6 bases). The CDR3 is 11 amino acids. CDR1 and CDR2 (germline): GTSNPN, SVGIG (reference sequence). Deletions cut 0 bases from V and 6 bases from J, with 6 bases between. The CDR3 nucleotides read TGTGCCTGGAGTGTACAGGGCGAGCAGTACTTC. It translates to CAWSVQGEQYF. The full variable domain, its missing parts supplied by reference TRBV30 and TRBJ2-7, is SQTIHQWPATLVQPVGSPLSLECTVEGTSNPNLYWYRQAAGRGLQLLFYSVGIGQISSEVPQNLSASRPQDRQFILSSKKLLLSDSGFYLCAWSVQGEQYFGPGTRLTVT.

This clonotype was picked up many times. The rearrangement joins TRBV27 to TRBJ1-1; D gene ambiguous. Trimming removed 11 bases from V and 7 bases from J, with 11 bases in between. This CDR3 comprises 10 residues. Germline assignment: CDR1 MNHEY and CDR2 SMNVEV (reference sequence). The CDR3 coding sequence is TGTGCCGGGAGTAAGGGTGAAGCTTTCTTT. It encodes CAGSKGEAFF.

This clonotype was observed many times. This chain joins TRBV2 and TRBJ2-6, with 7 bases aligning to TRBD1. After removal of 10 bases from V and 1 base from J, the junction contained 13 bases not matched to a gene. There are 17 residues in the CDR3. Germline V CDR1 and CDR2: SNHLY, FYNNEI. CDR3 DNA sequence: TGTGCCACCCCAACAGGGGAAAAGGGTTCTGGGGCCAACGTCCTGACTTTC. Its translation is CATPTGEKGSGANVLTF. Full variable domain (missing parts from reference TRBV2 and TRBJ2-6): EPEVTQTPSHQVTQMGQEVILRCVPISNHLYFYWYRQILGQKVEFLVSFYNNEISEKSEIFDDQFSVERPDGSNFTLKIRSTKLEDSAMYFCATPTGEKGSGANVLTFGAGSRLTVL.

This clonotype has ten or more counts. This rearrangement joins TRBV12-3 or TRBV12-4 to TRBJ2-5; 9 positions match TRBD1. V was pared by 4 bases and J by 4 bases, with 4 bases of the junction left unmatched. This CDR3 has 14 residues. CDR3 residues: CASSWTGEVETQYF. The CDR3 coding sequence is TGTGCCAGCAGTTGGACAGGGGAGGTAGAGACCCAGTACTTC.

The sample holds many counts of this clonotype. This chain joins TRBV2 and TRBJ1-5; possible D gene TRBD1, 6 bases. Germline V CDR1 and CDR2: SNHLY, FYNNEI. The V end was cut by 4 bases, the J end by 2 bases, with 12 bases between. The CDR3 sequence is 15 residues long. The CDR3 DNA reads as TGTGCCAGCAGTGCGCAGGGGTTAGGCAATCAGCCCCAGCATTTT. It translates to CASSAQGLGNQPQHF.

The V call is TRBV12-3 or TRBV12-4, the J call TRBJ1-1, with 7 nucleotides matching TRBD1. Trimming removed 4 bases from V and 11 bases from J; junction bases left unmatched: 7. The CDR3 loop spans 12 amino acids. The CDR3 loop is CASSWRGLVAFF. CDR3 in DNA: TGTGCCAGCAGTTGGAGGGGGCTGGTTGCTTTCTTT.

This clonotype was recorded at least ten times. The rearrangement uses TRBV3-1 and TRBJ1-2; D unresolved. Per germline, CDR1 LGHDT and CDR2 YNNKEL (reference sequence). V gave up 4 bases and J gave up 7 bases, with 10 bases separating them. This CDR3 is built from 12 residues. The CDR3 protein is CASSPVYGGYTF. CDR3 bases: TGTGCCAGCAGCCCGGTATATGGTGGCTACACCTTC.

This clonotype was counted many times. V usage is TRBV20-1 and J usage is TRBJ2-5; a possible D gene is TRBD2 (5 bases). V lost 8 bases and J lost 2, with 21 bases in between. This CDR3 comprises 15 residues. Germline CDR1 and CDR2: DFQATT and SNEGSKA (reference sequence). CDR3 in amino acids: CSTPDPSSLQETQYF. The CDR3 DNA sequence: TGCAGTACCCCCGACCCCTCTAGCCTACAAGAGACCCAGTACTTC.

V gene TRBV27 combines with J gene TRBJ1-5, with D possibly being TRBD1 (5 bases). V was shortened by 5 bases and J by 7 bases, with 12 bases between the two germline ends. The length of the CDR3 is 13 residues. The germline V gene encodes CDR1 MNHEY and CDR2 SMNVEV (reference sequence). CDR3 region: CASSLRGTQPQHF. In DNA form, the CDR3 reads TGTGCCAGCAGTCTACGAGGGACGCAGCCCCAGCATTTT.

In its sample, this clonotype was seen many times. The chain joins TRBV19 to TRBJ1-1, with unresolved D. Germline CDR1 and CDR2: LNHDA and SQIVND (reference sequence). This CDR3 contains 12 residues. Trimming shortened V by 4 bases and J by 10 bases, and 13 bases separated the two germline ends. CDR3 loop: CASSTERASAFF. Written as DNA, the CDR3 is TGTGCCAGTAGTACGGAGAGGGCTTCAGCTTTCTTT.